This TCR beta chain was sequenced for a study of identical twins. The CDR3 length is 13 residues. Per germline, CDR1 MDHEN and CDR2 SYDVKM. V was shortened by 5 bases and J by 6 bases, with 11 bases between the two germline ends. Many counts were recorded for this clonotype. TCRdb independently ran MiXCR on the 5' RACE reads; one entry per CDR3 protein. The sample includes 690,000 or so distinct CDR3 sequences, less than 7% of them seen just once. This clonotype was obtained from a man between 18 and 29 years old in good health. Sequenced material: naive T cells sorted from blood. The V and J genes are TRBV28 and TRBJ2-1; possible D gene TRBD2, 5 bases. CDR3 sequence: CASSNGMGNEQFF. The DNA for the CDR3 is TGTGCCAGCAGTAACGGGATGGGCAATGAGCAGTTCTTC.